This T cell receptor beta chain originates from a study of early T cells in non-severe SARS-CoV-2 infection. Study summary: Bulk RNA from unsorted whole blood was sequenced; chains were unpaired. Study outcomes and limitations: Database matching using VDJdb favored anti-spike CD8 responses, with private and CD4 specificities left missing.

Attachment of unique molecular identifiers was made to individual cDNA molecules. Using its own MiXCR run on the 5' RACE reads, TCRdb lists one record per CDR3 protein. The table includes about 55,000 distinct CDR3 sequences, under 15% detected once. This clonotype has a handful of counts. Antigen specificity is unknown. Sample: whole blood. This sequence was found in an adult who was a healthcare worker with PCR-confirmed SARS-CoV-2 infection or an uninfected control (not recorded which).

CDR3 DNA sequence: TGCGCCAGCAGCCCCGAGGGGGGGCAATCACCCCTCCACTTT. This encodes CASSPEGGQSPLHF. The V gene is TRBV5-1, the J gene TRBJ1-6, with a weak D call TRBD1 (6 bases). This CDR3 has 14 amino acids. The V gene's germline CDR1 is SGHRS and CDR2 YFSETQ. Trimming took 4 bases from V and 10 from J, leaving 15 bases between them.